The source of this T cell receptor beta chain is a study of blood T cell repertoires in COVID-19. Study in general: Samples representing acute and convalescent COVID-19 were sourced from the United States, Italy and Spain. In each case, the material was cDNA or gDNA derived from T cells, B-cell-depleted T cells, or PBMCs.

Germline CDR1 is KGHSH and CDR2 is LQKENI. The CDR3 is 15 residues long. J gave up 7 bases and V 1 base, and 4 bases lay outside the gene matches. Method: immunoSEQ multiplex PCR; TCRdb's copy keeps in-frame clones and lacks some. The table lists approximately 230,000 clones, approximately 90% of them singletons, with 3% to 3.5% in the top ten. The sample comprised peripheral blood. The V and J genes are TRBV18 and TRBJ1-6; 7 nucleotides agree with TRBD1. The clonotype comes from a man between 18 and 35 years old with active or convalescent COVID-19. The CDR3 loop is CASSPQGQKNSPLHF. CDR3 in DNA: TGTGCCAGCTCACCACAGGGACAGAAAAATTCACCCCTCCACTTT.